This T cell receptor (beta chain) was profiled in a study of blood T cell repertoires in COVID-19. Study summary: Some COVID-19 samples were acute and others convalescent; all came from the United States, Italy and Spain. T cells, B-cell-depleted T cells, or PBMCs provided the cDNA or gDNA that served as material.

In the study's own analysis: Scientists estimated how many nucleated cells there were by amplifying reference gene primers. The table came from immunoSEQ multiplex PCR; TCRdb's copy has only in-frame clones and leaves some out. The V and J calls and clone size come from that table; D and trimming were worked out from the DNA. Of roughly 150,000 clones detected, about 83% appear once; the ten largest clones hold 11% to 15%. Sequencing input: peripheral blood. The TCR sequence derives from a woman of 80 years or more with acute or convalescent COVID-19.

DNA for the CDR3: TGTGCCAGCAGTCGACAGGGACGGAATGAAAAACTGTTTTTT. This gives the protein CASSRQGRNEKLFF. The V gene is TRBV6-5, the J gene TRBJ1-4; 7 bases are a match to TRBD1. The germline CDR1 and CDR2 sequences are MNHEY and SVGAGI. The V segment lost 5 bases and the J segment 5 bases; nucleotides outside the gene matches: 5. The CDR3 has 14 residues.